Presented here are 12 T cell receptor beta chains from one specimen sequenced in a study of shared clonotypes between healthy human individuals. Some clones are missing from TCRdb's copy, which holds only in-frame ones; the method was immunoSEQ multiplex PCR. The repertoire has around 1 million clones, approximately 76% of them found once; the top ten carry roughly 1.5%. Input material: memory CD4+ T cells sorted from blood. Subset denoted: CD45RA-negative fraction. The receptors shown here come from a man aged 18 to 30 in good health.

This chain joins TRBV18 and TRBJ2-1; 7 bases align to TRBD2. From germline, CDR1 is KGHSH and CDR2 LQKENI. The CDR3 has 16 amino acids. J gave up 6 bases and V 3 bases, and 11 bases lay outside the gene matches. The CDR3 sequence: CASSPLLATGGNEQFF. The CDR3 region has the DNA TGTGCCAGCTCACCCTTACTAGCAACGGGAGGCAATGAGCAGTTCTTC.

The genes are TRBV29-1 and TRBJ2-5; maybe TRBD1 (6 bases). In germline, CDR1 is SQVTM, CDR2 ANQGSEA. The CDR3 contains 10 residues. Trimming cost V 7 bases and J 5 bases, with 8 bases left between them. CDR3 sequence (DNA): TGCAGCGCAGGGGAGGAGACCCAGTACTTC. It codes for CSAGEETQYF.

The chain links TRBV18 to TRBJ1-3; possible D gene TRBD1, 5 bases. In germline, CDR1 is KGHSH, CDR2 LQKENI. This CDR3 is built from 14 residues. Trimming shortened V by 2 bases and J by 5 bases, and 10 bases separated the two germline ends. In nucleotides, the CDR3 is TGTGCCAGCTCACCAGCAGGGATAAGAAACACCATATATTTT. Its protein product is CASSPAGIRNTIYF.

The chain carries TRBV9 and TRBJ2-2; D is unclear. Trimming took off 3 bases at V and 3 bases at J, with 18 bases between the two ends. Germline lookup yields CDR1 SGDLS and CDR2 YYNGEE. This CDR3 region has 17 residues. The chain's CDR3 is CASSDRAVLRDTGELFF. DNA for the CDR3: TGTGCCAGCAGCGACCGGGCCGTCCTAAGGGACACCGGGGAGCTGTTTTTT.

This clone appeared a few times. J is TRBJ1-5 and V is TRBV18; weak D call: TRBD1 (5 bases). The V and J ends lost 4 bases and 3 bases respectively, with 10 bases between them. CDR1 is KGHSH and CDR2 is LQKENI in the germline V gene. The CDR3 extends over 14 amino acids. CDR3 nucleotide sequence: TGTGCCAGCTCACAGGGGCCTGTCAATCAGCCCCAGCATTTT. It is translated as CASSQGPVNQPQHF.

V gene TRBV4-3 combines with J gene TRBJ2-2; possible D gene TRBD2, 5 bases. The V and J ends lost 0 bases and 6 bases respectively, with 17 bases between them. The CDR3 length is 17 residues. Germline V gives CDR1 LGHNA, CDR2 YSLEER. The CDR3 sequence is CASSQDLRALGAGELFF. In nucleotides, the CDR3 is TGCGCCAGCAGCCAAGATTTAAGGGCCCTCGGGGCCGGGGAGCTGTTTTTT.

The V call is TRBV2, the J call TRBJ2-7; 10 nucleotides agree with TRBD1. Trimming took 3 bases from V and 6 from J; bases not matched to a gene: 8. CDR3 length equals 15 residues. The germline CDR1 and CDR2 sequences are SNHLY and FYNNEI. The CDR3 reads CASSDQGQGRREQYF. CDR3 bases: TGTGCCAGCAGTGATCAGGGACAGGGGAGACGCGAGCAGTACTTC.

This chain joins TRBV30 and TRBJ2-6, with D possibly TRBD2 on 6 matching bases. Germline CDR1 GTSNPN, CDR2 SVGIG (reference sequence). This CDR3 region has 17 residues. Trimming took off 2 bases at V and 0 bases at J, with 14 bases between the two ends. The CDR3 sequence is CAWSNRDGSSGANVLTF. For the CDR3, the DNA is TGTGCCTGGAGTAACCGGGACGGGAGCTCTGGGGCCAACGTCCTGACTTTC.

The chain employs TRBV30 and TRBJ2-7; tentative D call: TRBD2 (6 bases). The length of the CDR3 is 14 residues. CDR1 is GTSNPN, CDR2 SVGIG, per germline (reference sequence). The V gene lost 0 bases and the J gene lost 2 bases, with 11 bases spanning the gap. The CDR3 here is CAWSVAGGTYEQYF. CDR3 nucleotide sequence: TGTGCCTGGAGTGTAGCGGGCGGGACCTACGAGCAGTACTTC.

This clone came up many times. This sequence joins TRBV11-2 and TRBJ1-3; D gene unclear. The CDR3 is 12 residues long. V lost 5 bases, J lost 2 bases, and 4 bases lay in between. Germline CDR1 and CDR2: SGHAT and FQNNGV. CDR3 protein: CASSVAGNTIYF. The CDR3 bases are TGTGCCAGCAGCGTAGCTGGAAACACCATATATTTT.

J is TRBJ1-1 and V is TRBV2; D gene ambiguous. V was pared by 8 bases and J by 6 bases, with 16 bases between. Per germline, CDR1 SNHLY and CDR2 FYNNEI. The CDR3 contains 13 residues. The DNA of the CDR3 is TGTGCCAGCGGGAGGGCCCTCAAACCTGAAGCTTTCTTT. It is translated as CASGRALKPEAFF.

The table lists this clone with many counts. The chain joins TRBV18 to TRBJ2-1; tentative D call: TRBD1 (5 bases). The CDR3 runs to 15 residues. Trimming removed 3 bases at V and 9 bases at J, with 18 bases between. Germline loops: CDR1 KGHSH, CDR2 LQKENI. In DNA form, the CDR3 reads TGTGCCAGCTCACCGTACCAGGACACGGCTAGTGAGCAGTTCTTC. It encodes CASSPYQDTASEQFF.